This is a list of T cell receptor beta chains from one sample in a study of T cell repertoires in cytomegalovirus infection. MiXCR, applied by TCRdb to the reads, yields one record per CDR3 protein. The sample yields some 250,000 distinct CDR3 sequences, approximately 9% seen once. The sequencing sample was made of PBMCs. The receptors here all came from a human donor in good health (CMV status not recorded). Some clones in this sample may be carry-over from other donors' samples. The CDR3 runs from the conserved cysteine through the conserved F or W. The D gene is left open where the match is weak. Clone size appears in some rows only: once, few, many, or a class for an expanded clone.

clone_size: many
d_call: -
j_call: TRBJ2-5
v_call: TRBV7-3
cdr3_aa: CASSFRGAVGETQYF
cdr3_nt: TGTGCCAGCAGCTTTCGAGGGGCCGTGGGGGAGACCCAGTACTTC

clone_size: few
d_call: -
j_call: TRBJ2-2
v_call: TRBV12-3/TRBV12-4
cdr3_aa: CASSLDTGGGTGELFF
cdr3_nt: TGTGCCAGCAGCCTGGACACCGGAGGGGGAACCGGGGAGCTGTTTTTT

clone_size: few
d_call: -
j_call: TRBJ1-3
v_call: TRBV12-3/TRBV12-4
cdr3_aa: CASGSGNTIYF
cdr3_nt: TGTGCCAGCGGATCTGGAAACACCATATATTTT

clone_size: many
d_call: TRBD1
j_call: TRBJ1-4
v_call: TRBV7-6
cdr3_aa: CASSLTGEGEKLFF
cdr3_nt: TGTGCCAGCAGCCTCACAGGGGAAGGTGAAAAACTGTTTTTT

clone_size: many
d_call: -
j_call: TRBJ2-1
v_call: TRBV2
cdr3_aa: CASSVQPSGEQFF
cdr3_nt: TGTGCCAGCAGTGTGCAGCCTTCGGGTGAGCAGTTCTTC

clone_size: -
d_call: TRBD1
j_call: TRBJ1-2
v_call: TRBV20-1
cdr3_aa: CSARQGAGYGYTF
cdr3_nt: TGCAGTGCACGACAGGGGGCTGGCTATGGCTACACCTTC

clone_size: -
d_call: TRBD1
j_call: TRBJ2-3
v_call: TRBV6-2/TRBV6-3
cdr3_aa: CASTSRGQSTDTQYF
cdr3_nt: TGTGCCAGCACTTCGAGGGGGCAAAGCACAGATACGCAGTATTTT

clone_size: -
d_call: TRBD1
j_call: TRBJ1-1
v_call: TRBV28
cdr3_aa: CASSHAGTGDTEAFF
cdr3_nt: TGTGCCAGCAGTCATGCCGGGACAGGAGACACTGAAGCTTTCTTT

clone_size: many
d_call: TRBD2
j_call: TRBJ2-4
v_call: TRBV28
cdr3_aa: CASSSIAGIKGNIQYF
cdr3_nt: TGTGCCAGCAGTTCGATAGCGGGGATCAAGGGGAACATTCAGTACTTC

clone_size: many
d_call: TRBD2
j_call: TRBJ2-1
v_call: TRBV7-9
cdr3_aa: CASSLALAGRSRTSEFF
cdr3_nt: TGTGCCAGCAGCTTAGCCTTAGCGGGGAGATCCCGTACGTCAGAGTTCTTC

clone_size: many
d_call: -
j_call: TRBJ1-5
v_call: TRBV7-2
cdr3_aa: CASSLGGEGNQPQHF
cdr3_nt: TGTGCCAGCAGCTTAGGGGGTGAGGGCAATCAGCCCCAGCATTTT

clone_size: many
d_call: -
j_call: TRBJ1-1
v_call: TRBV5-6
cdr3_aa: CASSFTGTRNTEAFF
cdr3_nt: TGTGCCAGCAGCTTCACCGGGACAAGGAACACTGAAGCTTTCTTT

clone_size: many
d_call: TRBD2
j_call: TRBJ2-5
v_call: TRBV7-8
cdr3_aa: CASSLAALAGEGTQYF
cdr3_nt: TGTGCCAGCAGCTTAGCGGCCCTAGCGGGGGAAGGGACCCAGTACTTC

clone_size: -
d_call: -
j_call: TRBJ2-3
v_call: TRBV15
cdr3_aa: CATSSQILYTDTQYF
cdr3_nt: TGTGCCACCAGCAGCCAGATTTTATACACAGATACGCAGTATTTT

clone_size: many
d_call: -
j_call: TRBJ1-2
v_call: TRBV7-2
cdr3_aa: CASSPSLDYGYTF
cdr3_nt: TGTGCCAGCAGCCCCAGCTTGGACTATGGCTACACCTTC

clone_size: many
d_call: -
j_call: TRBJ2-3
v_call: TRBV7-2
cdr3_aa: CASTRPGASTDTQYF
cdr3_nt: TGTGCCAGCACCCGTCCGGGGGCTTCCACAGATACGCAGTATTTT

clone_size: many
d_call: -
j_call: TRBJ1-4
v_call: TRBV7-2
cdr3_aa: CASSPGGRGVREKLFF
cdr3_nt: TGTGCCAGCAGCCCGGGAGGCCGGGGCGTGCGAGAAAAACTGTTTTTT

clone_size: many
d_call: -
j_call: TRBJ1-3
v_call: TRBV7-8
cdr3_aa: CASSLAKAGSGTIYF
cdr3_nt: TGTGCCAGCAGCTTAGCGAAGGCAGGGTCGGGCACCATATATTTT

clone_size: many
d_call: TRBD1
j_call: TRBJ2-7
v_call: TRBV7-6
cdr3_aa: CASSLGTGAYEQYF
cdr3_nt: TGTGCCAGCAGCTTAGGGACAGGGGCCTACGAGCAGTACTTC

clone_size: many
d_call: -
j_call: TRBJ1-1
v_call: TRBV7-3
cdr3_aa: CASSPGEVTEAFF
cdr3_nt: TGTGCCAGCAGCCCTGGGGAGGTGACTGAAGCTTTCTTT

clone_size: many
d_call: -
j_call: TRBJ2-7
v_call: TRBV7-2
cdr3_aa: CASSLAGAYEQYF
cdr3_nt: TGTGCCAGCAGCTTAGCGGGGGCCTACGAGCAGTACTTC

clone_size: -
d_call: TRBD1
j_call: TRBJ1-4
v_call: TRBV5-1
cdr3_aa: CASSWGTGPNEKLFF
cdr3_nt: TGCGCCAGCAGCTGGGGGACAGGGCCTAATGAAAAACTGTTTTTT

clone_size: -
d_call: -
j_call: TRBJ2-1
v_call: TRBV29-1
cdr3_aa: CSATYRSYNEQFF
cdr3_nt: TGCAGCGCTACATATCGCTCCTACAATGAGCAGTTCTTC

clone_size: few
d_call: -
j_call: TRBJ1-6
v_call: TRBV15
cdr3_aa: CATSSGTGGSPLHF
cdr3_nt: TGTGCCACCAGCAGCGGGACGGGAGGATCACCCCTCCACTTT

clone_size: few
d_call: TRBD2
j_call: TRBJ2-3
v_call: TRBV7-2
cdr3_aa: CASSPRRRTSGVDTQYF
cdr3_nt: TGTGCCAGCAGCCCCCGACGAAGGACTAGCGGGGTGGATACGCAGTATTTT

clone_size: many
d_call: -
j_call: TRBJ2-7
v_call: TRBV7-2
cdr3_aa: CASSLWGGRYEQYF
cdr3_nt: TGTGCCAGCAGCTTATGGGGGGGGCGCTACGAGCAGTACTTC

clone_size: few
d_call: -
j_call: TRBJ1-4
v_call: TRBV2
cdr3_aa: CASTPNEKLFF
cdr3_nt: TGTGCCAGCACCCCGAATGAAAAACTGTTTTTT

clone_size: many
d_call: -
j_call: TRBJ2-7
v_call: TRBV7-8
cdr3_aa: CASSAYPSDRSSYEQYF
cdr3_nt: TGTGCCAGCAGCGCATACCCCTCCGACAGGTCTTCCTACGAGCAGTACTTC

clone_size: many
d_call: TRBD1
j_call: TRBJ1-2
v_call: TRBV7-9
cdr3_aa: CASSSFPGQEVHGYTF
cdr3_nt: TGTGCCAGCAGCTCCTTCCCGGGACAGGAGGTCCATGGCTACACCTTC

clone_size: -
d_call: TRBD1
j_call: TRBJ1-2
v_call: TRBV7-2
cdr3_aa: CASSWTRQGRGYTF
cdr3_nt: TGTGCCAGCAGCTGGACACGACAGGGAAGGGGCTACACCTTC

clone_size: many
d_call: -
j_call: TRBJ1-1
v_call: TRBV7-3
cdr3_aa: CASSLTAGTEAFF
cdr3_nt: TGTGCCAGCAGCTTAACCGCGGGCACTGAAGCTTTCTTT

clone_size: many
d_call: -
j_call: TRBJ2-7
v_call: TRBV7-8
cdr3_aa: CASSFRSSSASTYEQYF
cdr3_nt: TGTGCCAGCAGCTTCAGGAGCAGTTCCGCAAGCACCTACGAGCAGTACTTC

clone_size: -
d_call: -
j_call: TRBJ2-2
v_call: TRBV20-1
cdr3_aa: CSATRGAVNTGELFF
cdr3_nt: TGCAGTGCTACCCGGGGAGCGGTGAACACCGGGGAGCTGTTTTTT

clone_size: -
d_call: TRBD1
j_call: TRBJ2-1
v_call: TRBV10-1
cdr3_aa: CASSRDREGNNEQFF
cdr3_nt: TGCGCCAGCAGTCGGGACAGGGAAGGTAACAATGAGCAGTTCTTC

clone_size: many
d_call: -
j_call: TRBJ1-3
v_call: TRBV7-2
cdr3_aa: CASSLVGIGNTIYF
cdr3_nt: TGTGCCAGCAGCTTAGTAGGGATCGGAAACACCATATATTTT

clone_size: -
d_call: TRBD1
j_call: TRBJ2-5
v_call: TRBV28
cdr3_aa: CASSLTGVGETQYF
cdr3_nt: TGTGCCAGCAGCCTAACAGGGGTAGGGGAGACCCAGTACTTC

clone_size: many
d_call: TRBD2
j_call: TRBJ2-3
v_call: TRBV2
cdr3_aa: CASRGLADTDTQYF
cdr3_nt: TGTGCCAGCAGGGGACTAGCGGATACAGATACGCAGTATTTT

clone_size: many
d_call: TRBD2
j_call: TRBJ2-1
v_call: TRBV7-9
cdr3_aa: CASSPGLAALMGNEQFF
cdr3_nt: TGTGCCAGCAGCCCTGGACTAGCGGCGTTGATGGGGAATGAGCAGTTCTTC

clone_size: many
d_call: -
j_call: TRBJ2-3
v_call: TRBV10-3
cdr3_aa: CAISIDGSTDTQYF
cdr3_nt: TGTGCCATCAGCATCGACGGGAGCACAGATACGCAGTATTTT

clone_size: -
d_call: TRBD1
j_call: TRBJ1-4
v_call: TRBV4-3
cdr3_aa: CASSQFGQGATNEKLFF
cdr3_nt: TGCGCCAGCAGCCAATTCGGACAGGGGGCGACTAATGAAAAACTGTTTTTT

clone_size: few
d_call: TRBD1
j_call: TRBJ1-1
v_call: TRBV6-1
cdr3_aa: CASSDRASITEAFF
cdr3_nt: TGTGCCAGCAGCGACAGGGCTAGTATTACTGAAGCTTTCTTT

clone_size: many
d_call: TRBD1
j_call: TRBJ2-7
v_call: TRBV11-2
cdr3_aa: CASSLEDRSSYEQYF
cdr3_nt: TGTGCCAGCAGCTTAGAGGACAGGAGCTCCTACGAGCAGTACTTC

clone_size: -
d_call: -
j_call: TRBJ2-7
v_call: TRBV7-9
cdr3_aa: CASSPGSASSYEQYF
cdr3_nt: TGTGCCAGCAGCCCCGGAAGCGCCAGCTCCTACGAGCAGTACTTC

clone_size: -
d_call: -
j_call: TRBJ1-1
v_call: TRBV6-2/TRBV6-3
cdr3_aa: CASSYSNRGGLNTEAFF
cdr3_nt: TGTGCCAGCAGTTACTCGAATCGGGGCGGCCTGAACACTGAAGCTTTCTTT

clone_size: many
d_call: -
j_call: TRBJ2-7
v_call: TRBV7-2
cdr3_aa: CASSFSAGSYEQYF
cdr3_nt: TGTGCCAGCAGCTTTAGTGCGGGCTCCTACGAGCAGTACTTC

clone_size: many
d_call: -
j_call: TRBJ2-5
v_call: TRBV28
cdr3_aa: CASSSGVETQYF
cdr3_nt: TGTGCCAGCAGTTCTGGGGTAGAGACCCAGTACTTC

clone_size: many
d_call: TRBD1
j_call: TRBJ2-1
v_call: TRBV20-1
cdr3_aa: CSARDVTGTPPSSYNEQFF
cdr3_nt: TGCAGTGCTAGAGATGTGACAGGGACCCCCCCGAGCTCCTACAATGAGCAGTTCTTC

clone_size: few
d_call: -
j_call: TRBJ1-6
v_call: TRBV7-2
cdr3_aa: CASSSPGTPRGSPLHF
cdr3_nt: TGTGCCAGCAGCTCTCCCGGGACTCCGAGGGGTTCACCCCTCCACTTT

clone_size: many
d_call: -
j_call: TRBJ1-1
v_call: TRBV7-6
cdr3_aa: CASSAGSEGLAAFF
cdr3_nt: TGTGCCAGCAGCGCCGGATCTGAGGGTTTGGCAGCTTTCTTT

clone_size: few
d_call: TRBD1
j_call: TRBJ1-1
v_call: TRBV2
cdr3_aa: CASRAQGQGNTEAFF
cdr3_nt: TGTGCCAGCAGAGCTCAAGGACAGGGGAACACTGAAGCTTTCTTT

clone_size: many
d_call: TRBD2
j_call: TRBJ2-1
v_call: TRBV6-1
cdr3_aa: CASSDLAGGLDEQFF
cdr3_nt: TGTGCCAGCAGTGACCTAGCGGGAGGCCTCGATGAGCAGTTCTTC

clone_size: -
d_call: -
j_call: TRBJ2-3
v_call: TRBV7-2
cdr3_aa: CASSADYLSTDTQYF
cdr3_nt: TGTGCCAGCAGCGCGGACTACCTCAGCACAGATACGCAGTATTTT

clone_size: -
d_call: -
j_call: TRBJ1-1
v_call: TRBV27
cdr3_aa: CASSLSGTSGQAFF
cdr3_nt: TGTGCCAGCAGTTTATCCGGGACCTCAGGGCAAGCTTTCTTT

clone_size: -
d_call: -
j_call: TRBJ1-1
v_call: TRBV20-1
cdr3_aa: CSARERGGTEAFF
cdr3_nt: TGCAGTGCTAGGGAAAGGGGGGGCACTGAAGCTTTCTTT

clone_size: -
d_call: TRBD1
j_call: TRBJ1-6
v_call: TRBV7-2
cdr3_aa: CASSLRDSKSSSYNSPLHF
cdr3_nt: TGTGCCAGCAGCCTCCGGGACAGCAAATCGAGCTCCTATAATTCACCCCTCCACTTT

clone_size: many
d_call: -
j_call: TRBJ2-1
v_call: TRBV4-3
cdr3_aa: CASSQESASVYNEQFF
cdr3_nt: TGCGCCAGCAGCCAAGAGAGCGCTAGTGTCTACAATGAGCAGTTCTTC

clone_size: many
d_call: -
j_call: TRBJ2-2
v_call: TRBV12-3/TRBV12-4
cdr3_aa: CASASGELFF
cdr3_nt: TGTGCCAGCGCTAGCGGGGAGCTGTTTTTT

clone_size: many
d_call: -
j_call: TRBJ2-3
v_call: TRBV7-2
cdr3_aa: CASSRTGLSTDTQYF
cdr3_nt: TGTGCCAGCAGCCGAACGGGACTCAGCACAGATACGCAGTATTTT

clone_size: many
d_call: TRBD2
j_call: TRBJ2-1
v_call: TRBV24-1
cdr3_aa: CATSDFAGLAGYYNEQFF
cdr3_nt: TGTGCCACCAGTGATTTTGCGGGACTAGCGGGCTACTACAATGAGCAGTTCTTC

clone_size: many
d_call: -
j_call: TRBJ1-4
v_call: TRBV12-3/TRBV12-4
cdr3_aa: CASSFGQPSEKLFF
cdr3_nt: TGTGCCAGCAGTTTCGGACAACCCTCGGAAAAACTGTTTTTT